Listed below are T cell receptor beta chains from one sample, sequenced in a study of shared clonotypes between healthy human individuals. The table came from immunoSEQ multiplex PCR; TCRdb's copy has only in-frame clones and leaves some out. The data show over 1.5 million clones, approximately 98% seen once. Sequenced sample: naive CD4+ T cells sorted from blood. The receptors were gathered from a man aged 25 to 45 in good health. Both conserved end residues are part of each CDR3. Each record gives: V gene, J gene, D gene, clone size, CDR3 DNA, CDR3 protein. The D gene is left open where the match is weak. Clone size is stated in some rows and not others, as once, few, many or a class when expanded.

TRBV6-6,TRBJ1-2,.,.,TGTGCCAGCAACCTTGGGGGGGCGAAAAGAGGCTACACCTTC,CASNLGGAKRGYTF
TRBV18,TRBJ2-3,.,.,TGTGCCAGCTCACCAGGTGCGGGGACGAGCACAGATACGCAGTATTTT,CASSPGAGTSTDTQYF
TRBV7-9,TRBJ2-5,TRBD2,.,TGTGCCAGCAGCTTACGGGGCGGGAGGGAGACCCAGTACTTC,CASSLRGGRETQYF
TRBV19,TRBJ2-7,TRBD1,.,TGTGCCAGTAGGGGACCGGGACAGGGGGCGGAGCAGTACTTC,CASRGPGQGAEQYF
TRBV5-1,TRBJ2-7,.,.,TGCGCCAGCAGCTTGGCCGATAGCGGAGAGCAGTACTTC,CASSLADSGEQYF
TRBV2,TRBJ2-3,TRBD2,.,TGTGCCAGCACAGGACTAGCGATAGCAGATACGCAGTATTTT,CASTGLAIADTQYF
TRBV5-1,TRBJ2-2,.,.,TGCGCCAGCAGCTTCCCTAGCGATGACACCGGGGAGCTGTTTTTT,CASSFPSDDTGELFF
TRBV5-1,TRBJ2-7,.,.,TGCGCCAGCAGCTCGGGACCGTCCTACGAGCAGTACTTC,CASSSGPSYEQYF
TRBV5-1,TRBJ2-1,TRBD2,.,TGCGCCAGCAGCTTAGGACTAGCGGATTACAATGAGCAGTTCTTC,CASSLGLADYNEQFF
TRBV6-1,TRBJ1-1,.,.,TGTGCCAGCAGTGACTATGCGGCGTTGAACACTGAAGCTTTCTTT,CASSDYAALNTEAFF
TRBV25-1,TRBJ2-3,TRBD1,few,TGTGCCAGCAGTGTGACAGGGACAGATACGCAGTATTTT,CASSVTGTDTQYF
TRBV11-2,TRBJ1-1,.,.,TGTGCCAGCAGCTTAGTATTATCCGGGACGGCAGGGAACACTGAAGCTTTCTTT,CASSLVLSGTAGNTEAFF
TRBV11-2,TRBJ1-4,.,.,TGTGCCAGCAGCTTAGTTAGAGGCATTCAAGTGTTTTTT,CASSLVRGIQVFF
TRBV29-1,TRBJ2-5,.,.,TGCAGCGTTGATCGTGCTACGAAAGAGACCCAGTACTTC,CSVDRATKETQYF
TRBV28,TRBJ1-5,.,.,TGTGCCAGCAGCCTGAATCAGCCCCAGCATTTT,CASSLNQPQHF
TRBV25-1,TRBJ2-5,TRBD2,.,TGTGCCACCGGCGGGGTAGCGGGGGCCCAGACCCAGTACTTC,CATGGVAGAQTQYF
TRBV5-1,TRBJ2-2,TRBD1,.,TGCGCCAGCAGCTTGGGCGGCAGGGGGCGAGTTTTCTCCGGGGAGCTGTTTTTT,CASSLGGRGRVFSGELFF
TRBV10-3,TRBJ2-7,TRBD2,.,TGTGCCATCAGTGATTTTCGGACTAGCGGAACCTACGAGCAGTACTTC,CAISDFRTSGTYEQYF
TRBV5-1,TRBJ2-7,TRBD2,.,TGCGCCAGCAGCCCCACGGGTAGCGGGAGGCTCTACGAGCAGTACTTC,CASSPTGSGRLYEQYF
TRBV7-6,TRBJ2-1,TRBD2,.,TGTGCCAGCAGCTTACCAGCGGGAGTGTTCTACAATGAGCAGTTCTTC,CASSLPAGVFYNEQFF
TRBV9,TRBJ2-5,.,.,TGTGCCAGCACTCCTCAGGGGGGGGTCCAAGAGACCCAGTACTTC,CASTPQGGVQETQYF
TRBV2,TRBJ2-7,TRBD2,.,TGTGCCAGCAGTGTTTTGGGACTAGCGGGTTTCGCGAGCTCCTACGAGCAGTACTTC,CASSVLGLAGFASSYEQYF
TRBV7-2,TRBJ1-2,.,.,TGTGCCAGCAGTTCCGGTGCCTATGGCTACACCTTC,CASSSGAYGYTF
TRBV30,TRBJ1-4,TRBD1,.,TGTGCCTGGAGTGCCGGGACAGGGGGCGATGAAAAACTGTTTTTT,CAWSAGTGGDEKLFF
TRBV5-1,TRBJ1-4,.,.,TGCGCCAGCAGGTCGGGGCGACAGACTAATGAAAAACTGTTTTTT,CASRSGRQTNEKLFF
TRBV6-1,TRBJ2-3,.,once,TGTGCCAGCAGTGAGATGGGCACCACGCAGTATTTT,CASSEMGTTQYF
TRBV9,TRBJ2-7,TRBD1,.,TGTGCCAGCAGCGAAGGACAGGGGGTTAACGAGCAGTACTTC,CASSEGQGVNEQYF
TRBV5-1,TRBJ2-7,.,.,TGCGCCAGCAGCGACCGGGCAGGGCAGGACGAGCAGTACTTC,CASSDRAGQDEQYF
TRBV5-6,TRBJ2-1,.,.,TGTGCCAGCAGCTTGATAGACAGGAGCTCCTACAATGAGCAGTTCTTC,CASSLIDRSSYNEQFF
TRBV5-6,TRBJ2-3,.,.,TGTGCCAGCAGCTTGGCGAGTTTACCTAGCACAGATACGCAGTATTTT,CASSLASLPSTDTQYF
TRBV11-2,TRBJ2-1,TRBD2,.,TGTGCCAGCAGCCCCCGGACTAGCAACCACAATGAGCAGTTCTTC,CASSPRTSNHNEQFF
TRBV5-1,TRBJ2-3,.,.,TGCGCCAGCAGCTTGGTCGGCGGTAGCACAGATACGCAGTATTTT,CASSLVGGSTDTQYF
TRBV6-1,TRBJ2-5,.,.,TGTGCCAGCAGTACCATGTACCAAGAGACCCAGTACTTC,CASSTMYQETQYF
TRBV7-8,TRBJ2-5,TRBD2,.,TGTGCCAGCAGCGGCCGACTAGCCCTAAGAGAGACCCAGTACTTC,CASSGRLALRETQYF
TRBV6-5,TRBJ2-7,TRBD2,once,TGTGCCAGCAGGACCGGGACTAGCGATTACGAGCAGTACTTC,CASRTGTSDYEQYF
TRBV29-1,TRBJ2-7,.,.,TGCAGCGCCCACGGGGACTTCCCCTACGAGCAGTACTTC,CSAHGDFPYEQYF
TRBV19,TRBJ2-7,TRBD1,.,TGTGCCAGTAGTACCTCGGGACAGGGGATCTACGAGCAGTACTTC,CASSTSGQGIYEQYF
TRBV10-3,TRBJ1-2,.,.,TGTGCCATCAGTGAAACAGGCTATGGCTACACCTTC,CAISETGYGYTF
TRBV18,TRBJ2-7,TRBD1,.,TGTGCCAGCTCACGAACCGACAGGGGCTACGAGCAGTACTTC,CASSRTDRGYEQYF
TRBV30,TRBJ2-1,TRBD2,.,TGTGCCGGGGGACTAGAGCATGAGCAGTTCTTC,CAGGLEHEQFF
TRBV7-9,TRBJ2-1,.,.,TGTGCCAGCAGCTTAGCGCTCAGGAGTGAGCAGTTCTTC,CASSLALRSEQFF
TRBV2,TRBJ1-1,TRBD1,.,TGTGCCAGCAGTGGTAGGGGGCTTGAAGCTTTCTTT,CASSGRGLEAFF
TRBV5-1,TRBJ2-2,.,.,TGCGCCAGCAGCTTGATTTCCCTGGACACCGGGGAGCTGTTTTTT,CASSLISLDTGELFF
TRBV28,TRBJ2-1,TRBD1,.,TGTGCCAGCAGCCGCAAAACCGGGACAGGGTTGTTCTTC,CASSRKTGTGLFF